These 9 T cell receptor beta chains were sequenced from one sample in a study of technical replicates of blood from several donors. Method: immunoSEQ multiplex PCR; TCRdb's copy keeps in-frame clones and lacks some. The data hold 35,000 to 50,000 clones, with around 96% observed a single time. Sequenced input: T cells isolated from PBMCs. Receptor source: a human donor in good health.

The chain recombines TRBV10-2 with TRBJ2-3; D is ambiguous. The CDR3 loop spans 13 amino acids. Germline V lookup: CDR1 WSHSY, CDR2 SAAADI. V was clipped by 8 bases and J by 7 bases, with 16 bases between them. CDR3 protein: CASVPPQSYTQYF. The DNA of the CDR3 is TGCGCCAGCGTTCCACCTCAGTCCTATACGCAGTATTTT.

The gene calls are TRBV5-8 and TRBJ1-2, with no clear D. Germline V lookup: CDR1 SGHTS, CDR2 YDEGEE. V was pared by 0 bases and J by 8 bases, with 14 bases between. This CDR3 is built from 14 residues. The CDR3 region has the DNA TGTGCCAGCAGCTTGGCCAAGGGAGCGGCGGGCTACACCTTC. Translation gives CASSLAKGAAGYTF.

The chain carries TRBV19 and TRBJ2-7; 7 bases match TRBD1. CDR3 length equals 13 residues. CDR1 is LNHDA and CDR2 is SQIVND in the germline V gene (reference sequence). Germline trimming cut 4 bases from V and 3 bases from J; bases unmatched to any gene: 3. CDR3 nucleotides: TGTGCCAGTAGTACGAGGACAGGCTACGAGCAGTACTTC. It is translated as CASSTRTGYEQYF. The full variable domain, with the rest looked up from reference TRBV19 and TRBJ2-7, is DGGITQSPKYLFRKEGQNVTLSCEQNLNHDAMYWYRQDPGQGLRLIYYSQIVNDFQKGDIAEGYSVSREKKESFPLTVTSAQKNPTAFYLCASSTRTGYEQYFGPGTRLTVT.

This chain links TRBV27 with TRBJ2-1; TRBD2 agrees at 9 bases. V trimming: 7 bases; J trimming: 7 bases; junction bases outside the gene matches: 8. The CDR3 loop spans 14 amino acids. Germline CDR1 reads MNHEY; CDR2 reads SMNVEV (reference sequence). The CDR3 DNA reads TGTGCCAGCACCCTGTCAGCGGGAGGTAATGAGCAGTTCTTC. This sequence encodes CASTLSAGGNEQFF.

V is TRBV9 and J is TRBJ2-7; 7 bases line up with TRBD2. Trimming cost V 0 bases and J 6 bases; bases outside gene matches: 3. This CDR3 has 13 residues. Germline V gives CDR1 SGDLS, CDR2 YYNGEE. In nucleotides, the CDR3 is TGTGCCAGCAGCGTAGTGGGAGGGAGCGAGCAGTACTTC. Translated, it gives CASSVVGGSEQYF.

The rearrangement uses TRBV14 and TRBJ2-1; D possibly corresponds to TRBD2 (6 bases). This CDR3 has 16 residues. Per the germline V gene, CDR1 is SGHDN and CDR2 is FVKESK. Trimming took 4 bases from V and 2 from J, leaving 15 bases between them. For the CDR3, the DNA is TGTGCCAGCAGCCTTAGCCGGGACTTTCCCTACAATGAGCAGTTCTTC. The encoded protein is CASSLSRDFPYNEQFF.

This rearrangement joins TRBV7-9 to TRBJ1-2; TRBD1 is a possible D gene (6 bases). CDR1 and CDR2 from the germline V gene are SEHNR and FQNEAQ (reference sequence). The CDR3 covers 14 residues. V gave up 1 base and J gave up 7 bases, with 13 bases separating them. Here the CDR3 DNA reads TGTGCCAGCAGCTTAGTAGACAGGTTAGGTGGCTACACCTTC. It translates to CASSLVDRLGGYTF.

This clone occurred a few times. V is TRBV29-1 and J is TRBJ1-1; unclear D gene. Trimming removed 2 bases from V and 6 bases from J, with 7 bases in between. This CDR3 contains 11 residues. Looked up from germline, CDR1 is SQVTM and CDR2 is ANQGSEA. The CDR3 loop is CSVERLAEAFF. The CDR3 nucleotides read TGCAGCGTTGAAAGGCTAGCTGAAGCTTTCTTT.

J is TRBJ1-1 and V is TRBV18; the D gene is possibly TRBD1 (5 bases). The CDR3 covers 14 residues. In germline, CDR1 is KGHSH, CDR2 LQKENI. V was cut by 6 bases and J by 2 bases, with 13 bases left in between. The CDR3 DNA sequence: TGTGCCAGCTCCCCCGGGACTAGTAACACTGAAGCTTTCTTT. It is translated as CASSPGTSNTEAFF.